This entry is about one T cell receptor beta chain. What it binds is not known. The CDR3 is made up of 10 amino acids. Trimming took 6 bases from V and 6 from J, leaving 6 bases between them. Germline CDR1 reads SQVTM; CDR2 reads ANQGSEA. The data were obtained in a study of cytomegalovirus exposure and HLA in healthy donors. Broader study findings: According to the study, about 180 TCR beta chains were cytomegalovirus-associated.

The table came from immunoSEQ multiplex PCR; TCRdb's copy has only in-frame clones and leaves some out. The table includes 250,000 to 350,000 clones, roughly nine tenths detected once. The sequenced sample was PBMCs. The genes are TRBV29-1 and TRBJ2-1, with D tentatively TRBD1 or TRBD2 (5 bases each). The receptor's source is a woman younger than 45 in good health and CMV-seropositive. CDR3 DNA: TGCAGCGTGGGGACCAATGAGCAGTTCTTC. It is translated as CSVGTNEQFF.